Listed below are T cell receptor beta chains from one sample, sequenced in a study of T cells in Graves' hyperthyroidism and ophthalmopathy. One entry per CDR3 protein results from TCRdb running MiXCR on the multiplex PCR reads. The profile shows approximately 400,000 distinct CDR3 sequences, approximately 14% of them singletons. Input material: blood. Receptors originate from a woman aged 25 to 39 with Graves' ophthalmopathy. The conserved cysteine and the conserved F or W are not part of the CDR3 here. A D gene is named only where the DNA matches it firmly.

TRBD1 | TRBV4-3 | ASSQWQGADSTDTQY
TRBD1 | TRBV12-3/TRBV12-4 | ASSSQAGGGEKLF
TRBD1 | TRBV27 | ASSPTSRTGVEQY
TRBD1 | TRBV11-3 | ASSLGTGRGKLF
TRBD1 | TRBV3-1 | ASSQARQGAKNTGELF
- | TRBV11-3 | ASSLGKETQY
- | TRBV20-1 | SARAGVPGTQY
- | TRBV5-1 | ASSLVSGAGFYNEQF
TRBD2 | TRBV3-1 | ASSHGGLAENQETQY
- | TRBV7-7 | ASSLCASHGDEQF
- | TRBV12-3/TRBV12-4 | ASSFRPINGYT
- | TRBV18 | ASSPRHVRMNLDTEAF
TRBD1 | TRBV15 | ATSRNTGGTGELF
TRBD2 | TRBV12-3/TRBV12-4 | ASRAELAGPQETQY
TRBD2 | TRBV27 | ASSGRGAGGSYEQY
- | TRBV6-2/TRBV6-3 | ASSYSGPTGYT
TRBD1 | TRBV6-2/TRBV6-3 | ASSYASGQGFGYSNQPQH
- | TRBV7-9 | ASSLVHSNGFWSTDTQY
- | TRBV3-1 | ASGWGGNTEAF
TRBD1 | TRBV28 | ASSPVGQGGNTIY
- | TRBV9 | ASSERRGGGYT
- | TRBV6-2/TRBV6-3 | ASSYTEDTEAF
- | TRBV10-3 | AISEESEKLF
- | TRBV27 | ASTSRTPYNEQF
- | TRBV7-2 | ASRKGGPANEKLF
- | TRBV2 | ASTEHPRPTGNTIY
TRBD1 | TRBV28 | ASSEIVGQGAYEQY
- | TRBV13 | ASSLGAAEVYGGYT
- | TRBV20-1 | SARVGRITEQY
- | TRBV18 | ASSPSTGISPEQY
TRBD1 | TRBV9 | ASSSTDRDQY
TRBD2 | TRBV5-1 | ASSGRLAGGSDTQY
- | TRBV14 | ASSPTWGETQY
- | TRBV15 | ATSTVRGEQY
- | TRBV7-3 | ASSLAPTKDTQY
- | TRBV30 | AWSVAPESPLH
TRBD1 | TRBV6-1 | ANRRGTGGDYGYT
- | TRBV12-3/TRBV12-4 | ASSRAGEAF
- | TRBV5-4 | ASSLGWERGSYNEQF
- | TRBV4-1 | ASLFTDTQY
- | TRBV7-6 | ASSLDAFGSHYGYT
- | TRBV20-1 | SARDPWGDQETQY
- | TRBV4-1 | ASSQDGGGWSWGYT
TRBD2 | TRBV20-1 | SAPGLAGQAGETQY
- | TRBV11-2 | ASSGVATTNEKLF
- | TRBV7-2 | ASSVDGAGIYEQY
TRBD2 | TRBV19 | ASSDSGGEDNEQF
TRBD2 | TRBV11-2 | ASSSRGGIWTSPGQETQY
- | TRBV6-1 | ASSDDENQPQH
- | TRBV10-3 | AISESQSGDEKLF